The 17 T cell receptor beta chains below come from one sample, sequenced in a study of T cells after yellow fever vaccination. In TCRdb, the 5' RACE reads were re-called with MiXCR into one record per CDR3 protein. The repertoire holds some 99,000 distinct CDR3 sequences, with around 5.8% as singletons. The source material was CD8+ T cells sorted from PBMCs, sampled 10 days after the yellow fever booster vaccination. All receptors come from a man aged 18 to 30 who received the YFV17D yellow fever vaccine.

V usage is TRBV7-9 and J usage is TRBJ1-2; 7 bases match TRBD1. Germline V gives CDR1 SEHNR, CDR2 FQNEAQ (reference sequence). Trimming removed 4 bases from V and 3 bases from J; junction bases left unmatched: 11. The CDR3 is made up of 16 amino acids. For the CDR3, the DNA is TGTGCCAGCAGCTCCCCGTTGGGGGGGACAGACTATGGCTACACCTTC. This sequence encodes CASSSPLGGTDYGYTF.

V usage is TRBV5-1 and J usage is TRBJ2-4; 7 bases align to TRBD1. After removal of 0 bases from V and 4 bases from J, the junction contained 4 bases not matched to a gene. CDR3 length: 15 residues. Germline V lookup: CDR1 SGHRS, CDR2 YFSETQ. CDR3 residues: CASSLGSGGKNIQYF. CDR3 in DNA: TGCGCCAGCAGCTTGGGTTCAGGGGGAAAAAACATTCAGTACTTC. The full variable domain, in which reference TRBV5-1 and TRBJ2-4 provide the parts outside the CDR3, is KAGVTQTPRYLIKTRGQQVTLSCSPISGHRSVSWYQQTPGQGLQFLFEYFSETQRNKGNFPGRFSGRQFSNSRSEMNVSTLELGDSALYLCASSLGSGGKNIQYFGAGTRLSVL.

In this sample, this clonotype turned up many times. This chain links TRBV29-1 with TRBJ2-5, with D possibly being TRBD1 or TRBD2 (5 bases each). Per germline, CDR1 SQVTM and CDR2 ANQGSEA. The CDR3 spans 14 residues. Trimming removed 2 bases from V and 2 bases from J, with 12 bases in between. As DNA, the CDR3 is TGCAGCGTTGAAATGCGGGCAGGGCAAGAGACCCAGTACTTC. Translation: CSVEMRAGQETQYF.

This clonotype showed up just a few times. In DNA, the CDR3 is TGTGCCAGCAGTGAAGGGTTTTGGGGACAGGGGTACGGCTACACCTTC. Translating it yields CASSEGFWGQGYGYTF. V gene TRBV25-1 combines with J gene TRBJ1-2, with TRBD1 identical over 10 bases. The CDR3 consists of 16 residues. After removal of 2 bases from V and 8 bases from J, the junction contained 11 bases not matched to a gene. In germline, CDR1 is MGHDK, CDR2 SYGVNS.

The CDR3 is CSARDLRGYGYTF. CDR3 nucleotide sequence: TGCAGTGCTAGAGATCTCCGGGGCTATGGCTACACCTTC. The V call is TRBV20-1, the J call TRBJ1-2; D is undetermined. This CDR3 contains 13 residues. The germline CDR1 and CDR2 sequences are DFQATT and SNEGSKA (reference sequence). Between the trimmed V and J ends, which lost 0 bases and 4 bases, there was a span of 9 bases.

The chain recombines TRBV24-1 with TRBJ2-2; maybe TRBD1 (6 bases). Germline V gene lookup returns CDR1 KGHDR and CDR2 SFDVKD. Trimming removed 1 base at V and 5 bases at J, with 7 bases between. This CDR3 spans 14 amino acids. Written as DNA, the CDR3 is TGTGCCACCAGTGATTTAGGGGGTACCGGGGAGCTGTTTTTT. Its translation: CATSDLGGTGELFF.

The chain has TRBV6-5 and TRBJ2-3; D is possibly TRBD1 (6 bases). The V gene's germline CDR1 is MNHEY and CDR2 SVGAGI. The CDR3 has 17 residues. Trimming left V 1 base short and J 0 bases short, with 14 bases between. The chain's CDR3 is CASSYYLLGGSTDTQYF. The CDR3 DNA follows: TGTGCCAGCAGTTACTACCTTTTAGGGGGTAGCACAGATACGCAGTATTTT.

The chain carries TRBV5-1 and TRBJ2-1; TRBD2 agrees at 7 bases. Trimming took 1 base from V and 4 from J; bases not matched to a gene: 8. CDR3 size: 16 residues. Germline V gene data show CDR1 as SGHRS and CDR2 as YFSETQ. The CDR3 DNA reads TGCGCCAGCAGCTTGTTTCTGGGACTACCTTACAATGAGCAGTTCTTC. The encoded protein is CASSLFLGLPYNEQFF.

V usage is TRBV11-2 and J usage is TRBJ2-1, with D perhaps matching TRBD2 (6 bases). V lost 0 bases and J 2 bases, leaving 11 bases between the germline ends. This CDR3 region has 16 residues. Germline V lookup: CDR1 SGHAT, CDR2 FQNNGV. The CDR3 DNA is TGTGCCAGCAGCTTAGATTTGGGGGAGGCCTACAATGAGCAGTTCTTC. Amino acids: CASSLDLGEAYNEQFF.

This clonotype was seen repeatedly, ten times or more. In DNA form, the CDR3 reads TGTGCCAGCAGCTTAGTGGCCAAAACAGGGCAAGAGACCCAGTACTTC. It specifies CASSLVAKTGQETQYF. J is TRBJ2-5 and V is TRBV7-9, with a tentative D call TRBD1 (6 bases). Germline loops: CDR1 SEHNR, CDR2 FQNEAQ (reference sequence). V was pared by 1 base and J by 2 bases, with 14 bases between. This CDR3 region has 16 residues.

This clonotype appeared a few times. The rearrangement uses TRBV29-1 and TRBJ1-2, with a weak D call TRBD1 (6 bases). V lost 6 bases and J lost 7, with 18 bases in between. Germline loops: CDR1 SQVTM, CDR2 ANQGSEA. This CDR3 region has 13 residues. CDR3 sequence reads: CSVPVGAFFGYTF. DNA of the CDR3: TGCAGCGTCCCGGTGGGGGCGTTTTTTGGCTACACCTTC.

V is TRBV12-3 or TRBV12-4 and J is TRBJ2-7; 7 bases line up with TRBD1. There are 15 residues in the CDR3. The ends lost 5 bases at V and 0 bases at J; junction bases unmatched: 7. DNA for the CDR3: TGTGCCAGCAGTGGAAGACAGGGAAGCTCCTACGAGCAGTACTTC. Its translation is CASSGRQGSSYEQYF.

This clonotype was detected a few times. V usage is TRBV30 and J usage is TRBJ2-7; perhaps TRBD2 as D (5 bases). The CDR3 is made up of 12 amino acids. Germline-derived CDR1 and CDR2 are GTSNPN and SVGIG (reference sequence). V shed 1 base and J shed 6 bases, with 10 bases lying between them. CDR3 in DNA: TGTGCCTGGAGTGGGGTCAGCGGCGAGCAGTACTTC. Its translation is CAWSGVSGEQYF.

There are many counts of this clonotype. This chain joins TRBV6-2 or TRBV6-3 and TRBJ2-7; D is unclear. V was pared by 4 bases and J by 2 bases, with 9 bases between. CDR1 is MNHEY, CDR2 SVGEGT, per germline. This CDR3 region has 13 residues. As DNA, the CDR3 is TGTGCCAGCAGTTCCGGCGAAGCCTACGAGCAGTACGTC. Encoded protein: CASSSGEAYEQYV.

This clonotype was counted between two and nine times. The CDR3, as DNA: TGCAGTGCTAGGGATATGGGACAGGGCAACCACGCAACTAATGAAAAACTGTTTTTT. Protein product: CSARDMGQGNHATNEKLFF. This chain joins TRBV20-1 and TRBJ1-4; 9 bases fit TRBD1. V lost 3 bases and J lost 0; bases outside the gene matches: 14. CDR3 length: 19 residues. Germline values: CDR1 DFQATT, CDR2 SNEGSKA (reference sequence).

This chain joins TRBV6-2 or TRBV6-3 and TRBJ2-6, with D unresolved. Germline assignment: CDR1 MNHEY and CDR2 SVGEGT. This CDR3 is 20 amino acids long. Trimming left V 2 bases short and J 4 bases short, with 24 bases between. In DNA form, the CDR3 reads TGTGCCAGCAGTTACCCTCACCCTTCCGTAGACCCGCGAGGGGCCAACGTCCTGACTTTC. The encoded protein is CASSYPHPSVDPRGANVLTF.

The rearrangement uses TRBV12-3 or TRBV12-4 and TRBJ1-1, with D unclear. The CDR3 spans 13 residues. V lost 2 bases to trimming and J lost 1 base, with 5 bases between them. CDR3 residues: CASSLTANTEAFF. In DNA form, the CDR3 reads TGTGCCAGCAGTTTAACGGCGAACACTGAAGCTTTCTTT.